Presented here are 25 T cell receptor beta chains from one specimen sequenced in a study of T cells in Graves' hyperthyroidism and ophthalmopathy. What was amplified from RNA transcripts were TCR beta CDR3 regions. A first-round RT-PCR of the TCR CDR3 used the HTBI primer set. TCRdb fed the multiplex PCR reads into MiXCR, producing one record per CDR3 protein. In the table there are about 520,000 distinct CDR3 sequences, under 25% of which are singletons. Sample: blood. The receptors stem from a man aged 18-30 years with Graves' hyperthyroidism.

V gene TRBV6-1 combines with J gene TRBJ2-2; D is ambiguous. Per germline, CDR1 MNHNS and CDR2 SASEGT. With 4 bases removed from V and 5 bases from J, the gap between germline ends came to 11 bases. The length of the CDR3 is 14 residues. As DNA, the CDR3 is TGTGCCAGCAGTGCGAAGATTGAGACCGGGGAGCTGTTTTTT. Protein sequence: CASSAKIETGELFF.

This clonotype came up many times. The chain carries TRBV19 and TRBJ1-2; 7 nucleotides match TRBD1. Germline CDR1 LNHDA, CDR2 SQIVND (reference sequence). The CDR3 is 11 amino acids. J was trimmed by 8 bases and V by 11 bases; bases with no gene match: 8. The CDR3 DNA follows: TGTGCCGGGGGGAACAGGGGAGGCTACACCTTC. This encodes CAGGNRGGYTF. The variable domain in full, with the rest retrieved from reference TRBV19 and TRBJ1-2, is DGGITQSPKYLFRKEGQNVTLSCEQNLNHDAMYWYRQDPGQGLRLIYYSQIVNDFQKGDIAEGYSVSREKKESFPLTVTSAQKNPTAFYLCAGGNRGGYTFGSGTRLTVV.

This clonotype occurred a few times. J is TRBJ1-5 and V is TRBV7-2; D gene ambiguous. CDR3 size: 14 residues. V dropped 3 bases and J dropped 1 base, with 7 bases sitting between them. The germline V gene encodes CDR1 SGHTA and CDR2 FQGNSA. The CDR3 loop is CASSFVPSNQPQHF. The DNA for the CDR3 is TGTGCCAGCAGCTTTGTTCCAAGCAATCAGCCCCAGCATTTT.

This clonotype was detected ten times or more. V and J are TRBV20-1 and TRBJ2-2, with a tentative D call TRBD2 (6 bases). V was trimmed by 1 base and J by 1 base, leaving 7 bases between them. CDR1 DFQATT and CDR2 SNEGSKA come from the germline V gene (reference sequence). This CDR3 is 14 amino acids long. CDR3 sequence reads: CSARAGGNTGELFF. The CDR3 nucleotides are TGCAGTGCTAGAGCCGGGGGGAACACCGGGGAGCTGTTTTTT.

Ten or more counts support this clonotype. The V and J genes are TRBV19 and TRBJ1-5; possible D gene TRBD1, 5 bases. V was shortened by 7 bases and J by 5 bases, with 12 bases between the two germline ends. CDR3 length equals 13 residues. CDR1 and CDR2 (germline): LNHDA, SQIVND (reference sequence). The CDR3 bases are TGTGCCAGTATGGGGGTGGGGGATCAGCCCCAGCATTTT. It translates to CASMGVGDQPQHF.

This clonotype was seen many times. The chain is built from TRBV2 and TRBJ2-7; D unresolved. CDR1 and CDR2 (germline): SNHLY, FYNNEI. V was clipped by 4 bases and J by 5 bases, with 18 bases between them. The CDR3 is 15 amino acids. This chain's CDR3 is CASSVFNSPENEQYF. CDR3 DNA sequence: TGTGCCAGCAGTGTGTTTAACAGTCCAGAAAACGAGCAGTACTTC.

This clonotype appeared many times. This sequence joins TRBV12-3 or TRBV12-4 and TRBJ1-2; 7 nucleotides match TRBD1. After removal of 5 bases from V and 5 bases from J, the junction contained 8 bases not matched to a gene. The CDR3 has 14 residues. In DNA form, the CDR3 reads TGTGCCAGCAGTGCAGGGGGGGGGATATATGGCTACACCTTC. Its translation is CASSAGGGIYGYTF.

This clonotype was counted ten times or more. The chain joins TRBV6-1 to TRBJ2-7; D unresolved. CDR1 and CDR2 from the germline V gene are MNHNS and SASEGT. V was pared by 1 base and J by 2 bases, with 12 bases between. The CDR3 is 15 amino acids. The CDR3 coding sequence is TGTGCCAGCAGTGAAGTCTTAAACGGTCCCTACGAGCAGTACTTC. This translates into CASSEVLNGPYEQYF.

CDR3 in DNA: TGTGCCAGCAGTCCGCAGACTAGCGGGGGGGCCCACGAGCAGTACTTC. Translation: CASSPQTSGGAHEQYF. The chain links TRBV6-2 or TRBV6-3 to TRBJ2-7; 14 bases align to TRBD2. The V and J ends lost 5 bases and 5 bases, in that order; junction bases with no gene match: 8. The CDR3 has 16 amino acids. Germline V gene sequence: CDR1 MNHEY, CDR2 SVGEGT.

This chain links TRBV6-2 or TRBV6-3 with TRBJ2-7, with D unclear. V was pared by 1 base and J by 0 bases, with 13 bases between. The germline CDR1 and CDR2 sequences are MNHEY and SVGEGT. The CDR3 has 16 amino acids. CDR3 loop: CASSYFLQGSSYEQYF. CDR3 sequence (DNA): TGTGCCAGCAGTTACTTTCTCCAAGGTAGCTCCTACGAGCAGTACTTC.

This clonotype came up many times. V is TRBV10-3 and J is TRBJ1-1; no firm D call. V lost 6 bases and J lost 5, with 10 bases in between. Germline CDR1 reads ENHRY; CDR2 reads SYGVKD. This CDR3 has 12 residues. The chain's CDR3 is CAIRGSSTEAFF. The DNA for the CDR3 is TGTGCCATCAGGGGGAGTTCGACTGAAGCTTTCTTT.

There are many counts of this clonotype. V gene TRBV6-2 or TRBV6-3 combines with J gene TRBJ1-1; no reliable D call. Trimming removed 6 bases from V and 3 bases from J, with 11 bases in between. The CDR3 runs to 13 residues. Germline loops: CDR1 MNHEY, CDR2 SVGEGT. The CDR3 DNA reads as TGTGCCAGCAGCCGCCGAGAGGACACTGAAGCTTTCTTT. It is translated as CASSRREDTEAFF.

This chain links TRBV7-2 with TRBJ1-1, with D perhaps matching TRBD1 (6 bases). The CDR3 totals 17 residues. The V end was cut by 1 base, the J end by 0 bases, with 15 bases between. CDR1 is SGHTA and CDR2 is FQGNSA in the germline V gene. DNA for the CDR3: TGTGCCAGCAGCTTAGGGCGGACAGAGAACATGAACACTGAAGCTTTCTTT. It yields the protein CASSLGRTENMNTEAFF.

This clonotype was detected ten times or more. The chain is built from TRBV3-1 and TRBJ2-5; the match to TRBD2 covers 8 bases. Per germline, CDR1 LGHDT and CDR2 YNNKEL (reference sequence). The CDR3 extends over 15 amino acids. The junction had 8 bases not matched to a gene; V was cut back by 3 bases and J by 5 bases. CDR3 in DNA: TGTGCCAGCAGCCATGCGGGACTAGGGGTGGAGACCCAGTACTTC. Translated: CASSHAGLGVETQYF.

This clonotype was observed at least ten times. The chain couples TRBV9 to TRBJ2-4; D call uncertain. Between the trimmed V and J ends, which lost 5 bases and 6 bases, there was a span of 12 bases. CDR3 size: 13 residues. CDR1 SGDLS and CDR2 YYNGEE come from the germline V gene. The CDR3 sequence is CASRESRGNIQYF. In DNA, the CDR3 is TGTGCCAGCAGGGAGTCGAGAGGAAACATTCAGTACTTC.

This clonotype was counted ten times or more. The chain couples TRBV11-2 to TRBJ2-7; D gene uncertain. CDR1 and CDR2 from the germline V gene are SGHAT and FQNNGV. The V end was cut by 2 bases, the J end by 3 bases, with 14 bases between. The CDR3 is 15 residues long. CDR3 sequence (DNA): TGTGCCAGCAGCTTAAACCAAGCGAGGAACTACGAGCAGTACTTC. Amino acid sequence: CASSLNQARNYEQYF.

This clonotype was seen ten or more times. The rearrangement links TRBV30 to TRBJ2-7; no clear D. V lost 5 bases, J lost 3 bases, and 11 bases lay in between. This CDR3 contains 12 residues. The germline V gene has CDR1 GTSNPN and CDR2 SVGIG (reference sequence). CDR3 sequence reads: CAWGAVNYEQYF. The CDR3 DNA reads as TGTGCCTGGGGAGCAGTGAACTACGAGCAGTACTTC.

This chain uses TRBV5-1 with TRBJ2-5, with TRBD1 as a possible D gene (7 bases). CDR1 is SGHRS and CDR2 is YFSETQ in the germline V gene. CDR3 length equals 16 residues. Deletions cut 4 bases from V and 5 bases from J, with 21 bases between. The chain's CDR3 is CASSGNRGGGGETQYF. Written as DNA, the CDR3 is TGCGCCAGCAGCGGCAACAGGGGAGGAGGTGGTGAGACCCAGTACTTC. Full variable domain (rest looked up from reference TRBV5-1 and TRBJ2-5): KAGVTQTPRYLIKTRGQQVTLSCSPISGHRSVSWYQQTPGQGLQFLFEYFSETQRNKGNFPGRFSGRQFSNSRSEMNVSTLELGDSALYLCASSGNRGGGGETQYFGPGTRLLVL.

There are many counts of this clonotype. The chain has TRBV6-5 and TRBJ2-5; maybe TRBD2 (5 bases). The germline V gene encodes CDR1 MNHEY and CDR2 SVGAGI. The CDR3 has 14 amino acids. V was cut by 0 bases and J by 7 bases, with 12 bases left in between. CDR3 nucleotide sequence: TGTGCCAGCAGTTACTCTGGGCTAGCTGGGACCCAGTACTTC. Translated, it gives CASSYSGLAGTQYF.

Many counts were recorded for this clonotype. The chain links TRBV7-2 to TRBJ2-7; a weak D match, TRBD1 (5 bases). V was clipped by 9 bases and J by 6 bases, with 12 bases between them. The length of the CDR3 is 11 residues. CDR1 is SGHTA and CDR2 is FQGNSA in the germline V gene. The CDR3: CARWGRVEQYF. The CDR3 DNA follows: TGTGCCAGGTGGGGCCGGGTCGAGCAGTACTTC.

The DNA for the CDR3 is TGCGCCAGCAGTGCAACGTCTGCGGGTGAGCAGTACTTC. It specifies CASSATSAGEQYF. This chain links TRBV10-1 with TRBJ2-7; tentative D call: TRBD2 (5 bases). The V gene lost 4 bases and the J gene lost 7 bases, with 14 bases spanning the gap. CDR3 size: 13 residues. Germline V gene data show CDR1 as WNHNN and CDR2 as SYGVQD (reference sequence).

This clonotype was observed at least ten times. The chain couples TRBV6-1 to TRBJ1-6; D is unclear. Germline V lookup: CDR1 MNHNS, CDR2 SASEGT. Trimming stripped 8 bases from V and 10 bases from J, with 21 bases between. CDR3 size: 15 residues. The CDR3: CASRAGVGEGSPLHF. The CDR3, as DNA: TGTGCCAGCCGGGCCGGGGTTGGGGAAGGATCACCCCTCCACTTT.

This clonotype was found a few times. The chain combines TRBV6-1 with TRBJ1-2, with a tentative D call TRBD1 (6 bases). V gave up 0 bases and J gave up 1 base, with 12 bases separating them. The CDR3 totals 16 residues. The germline gives CDR1 MNHNS, CDR2 SASEGT. CDR3 sequence (DNA): TGTGCCAGCAGTGAAGCGGAGGACAGTGTTAACTATGGCTACACCTTC. It codes for CASSEAEDSVNYGYTF.

With respect to this clonotype: A clone one base away is much larger, so this may be a read error. The chain has TRBV6-4 and TRBJ1-5; D is unresolved. The germline CDR1 and CDR2 sequences are MRHNA and SNTAGT. V was shortened by 4 bases and J by 3 bases, with 7 bases between the two germline ends. CDR3 length: 13 residues. The CDR3 sequence is CASSVTANQPQHF. The DNA of the CDR3 is TGTGCCAGCAGTGTAACGGCCAATCAGCCCCAGCATTTT.

This clonotype was recorded at least ten times. V is TRBV25-1 and J is TRBJ2-2; D not resolved. The CDR3 spans 16 residues. Trimming took off 0 bases at V and 0 bases at J, with 8 bases between the two ends. CDR1 is MGHDK, CDR2 SYGVNS, per germline. CDR3 sequence reads: CASSEYSSTNTGELFF. The CDR3 DNA follows: TGTGCCAGCAGTGAATATAGTAGTACGAACACCGGGGAGCTGTTTTTT.